This T cell receptor beta chain was sequenced during a study of shared clonotypes between healthy human individuals (dated by TCRdb to the early 2020s). Regarding the research as a whole: The cohort included a few men and two women between 18 and 49 years of age. Per donor, three plates each were used for CD4 naive and CD4 memory, two for CD8 naive, and one for CD8 memory. Libraries were prepared and TCR repertoires were sequenced by different laboratories using diverse techniques, in order to increase sequencing depth and limit assay-specific biases. The study deeply sequenced blood TCR repertoires of five healthy adults to estimate repertoire size and the extent of clonotype sharing between individuals. Each donor's leukapheresis produced roughly between roughly 0.85 and 10 billion PBMCs.

Using the deep immunoSEQ assay, multiplex PCR amplified TCR CDR3 regions from genomic DNA. Genomic DNA extracted from each cell subset was distributed evenly over all wells of several immunoSEQ 96-well plates, and each plate served as one replicate. For sorted subsets, about 220 ng of genomic DNA, equivalent to some 30,000 T cell genomes, went into each replicate PCR. Purified libraries were quantified with a Qubit 3.0 fluorometer, sized on a Bioanalyzer 2100, and re-quantified with the KAPA Library Quantification kit. Every immunoSEQ 96-well plate was sequenced on a dedicated single-read 150-cycle Illumina NextSeq 550 flow cell. On the study's bioinformatics: Because the immunoSEQ output held only junctional sequences and lacked quality scores, the filtering could not match the filtering applied to full-length reads. To assign V/J genes and CDR3, sequences were annotated against IMGT germline references using PyIR, a Python wrapper for IgBLAST v1.9. Reads with weak V/J assignments (E-value above 1e-6), missing CDR3, stop codons, out-of-frame junctions, or ambiguous translated residues were removed. V3J clonotypes were defined by identical inferred V gene, J gene, and CDR3 amino acid sequence. Percentage overlap between repertoires was calculated by dividing the number of shared unique clonotypes by the size of the smaller repertoire. Richness of each repertoire was evaluated using RTK rarefaction, the Chao1 estimator, and Recon v2.1 estimates of unobserved clonotypes. OLGA was used to compute generation probabilities for all TCRbeta clonotypes that the gDNA method yielded from a few donors. Drawn from immuneACCESS, this table holds only the in-frame rearrangements with V and J called that TCRdb kept. Clones are partly lost; checked studies trace under half to an unresolved V gene and leave the rest unexplained. From that table come the V and J calls and clone size; the DNA was used to work out D and trimming. The sample records more than 500,000 clones, 95% to 97% of which are singletons. The top ten clonotypes cover under 0.065% of the sample.

From its cysteine to its phenylalanine, the CDR3 spans 16 amino acids. Solely the CDR3 DNA is kept, with 48 bases framed from the first base. V is cut by 4 bases and J by 2 bases, and the space between the germline ends is 15 bases. In the germline V gene (reference sequence), CDR1 corresponds to MNHEY and CDR2 to SMNVEV. To note about this clone: It lacks a known antigen. No base quality information exists; no much larger clone differs at one position.

The donors were healthy, HIV-negative adults with no recently reported acute infections or vaccinations. Every donor was a Caucasian adult living in Nashville, Tennessee, USA. CD4+ T cells were enriched through magnetic negative selection, after which naive cells were positively selected on CD45RA and the remaining negative fraction served as the memory subset. Blood was collected by leukapheresis, and PBMCs were isolated by Ficoll-Histopaque density gradient centrifugation and then cryopreserved in liquid nitrogen vapor phase. Purity and quantity of every magnetically sorted T cell population were checked by analytical flow cytometry. Each sorted fraction had its genomic DNA isolated and then quantified by UV absorbance on a Nanodrop 2000c. What the research found in general, with its limitations: Because the study included a small number of donors, the genetic and exposure-history diversity represented was limited. Across a handful of donors, approximately 4.6% of naive CD4, approximately 4% of naive CD8, 2% to 2.5% of memory CD4, and 0.3% to 0.45% of memory CD8 clonotypes were shared. Incomplete sequencing was indicated by rarefaction of sorted-subset datasets, despite the large sequencing depth. Higher generation probabilities were observed for clonotypes shared by all four sorted-subset donors than for non-shared clonotypes. Pairwise subsampling indicated that sequencing depth was expected to affect the degree of clonotype sharing among donors. Naive subsets generally had larger estimated clonotype richness than memory subsets did. Only blood was sampled, and tissue TCR repertoires likely differ from those in blood.

Sequenced input: naive CD4+ T cells sorted from blood. The cell subset or site label corresponds to: CD45RA+ positively selected. This clonotype originated in a woman in her twenties or thirties in good health. The chain joins TRBV27 to TRBJ1-5; TRBD1 is possibly the D segment (6 matching bases). The bases read TGTGCCAGCAGTTACACAGGGTCGTGGGGCAATCAGCCCCAGCATTTT. This codes for CASSYTGSWGNQPQHF.